This T cell receptor (beta chain) was sequenced during a study of shared clonotypes between healthy human individuals. Across the whole study: A donor's plate count was three for CD4 naive and three for CD4 memory; CD8 naive had two and CD8 memory one.

Study results and limitations: Lower generation probabilities were found for non-shared clonotypes than for those shared by all four donors.

Data came from immunoSEQ multiplex PCR; TCRdb stores just in-frame clones and leaves some out. The data contain millions of clones, around 96% of them singletons. CD45RO-negative CD8 cells positively selected for CCR7 made up the naive population, which excluded terminally differentiated effector memory CD45RA+ cells. Worth noting for this clone: The antigen is undetermined.

The sample comprised naive CD8+ T cells sorted from blood. The clonotype was recovered from a man aged 18 to 35 in good health.

The CDR3 loop is CASSYRDTDGYTF. For the CDR3, the DNA is TGTGCCAGCAGCTACCGGGACACCGATGGCTACACCTTC. The V call is TRBV13, the J call TRBJ1-2; TRBD1 is a possible D gene (6 bases). The CDR3 has 13 residues. The germline V gene has CDR1 PRHDT and CDR2 FYEKMQ (reference sequence). Trimming pared 4 bases from V and 6 bases from J, leaving 12 bases between. The complete variable domain, with remaining parts taken from reference TRBV13 and TRBJ1-2, reads AAGVIQSPRHLIKEKRETATLKCYPIPRHDTVYWYQQGPGQDPQFLISFYEKMQSDKGSIPDRFSAQQFSDYHSELNMSSLELGDSALYFCASSYRDTDGYTFGSGTRLTVV.